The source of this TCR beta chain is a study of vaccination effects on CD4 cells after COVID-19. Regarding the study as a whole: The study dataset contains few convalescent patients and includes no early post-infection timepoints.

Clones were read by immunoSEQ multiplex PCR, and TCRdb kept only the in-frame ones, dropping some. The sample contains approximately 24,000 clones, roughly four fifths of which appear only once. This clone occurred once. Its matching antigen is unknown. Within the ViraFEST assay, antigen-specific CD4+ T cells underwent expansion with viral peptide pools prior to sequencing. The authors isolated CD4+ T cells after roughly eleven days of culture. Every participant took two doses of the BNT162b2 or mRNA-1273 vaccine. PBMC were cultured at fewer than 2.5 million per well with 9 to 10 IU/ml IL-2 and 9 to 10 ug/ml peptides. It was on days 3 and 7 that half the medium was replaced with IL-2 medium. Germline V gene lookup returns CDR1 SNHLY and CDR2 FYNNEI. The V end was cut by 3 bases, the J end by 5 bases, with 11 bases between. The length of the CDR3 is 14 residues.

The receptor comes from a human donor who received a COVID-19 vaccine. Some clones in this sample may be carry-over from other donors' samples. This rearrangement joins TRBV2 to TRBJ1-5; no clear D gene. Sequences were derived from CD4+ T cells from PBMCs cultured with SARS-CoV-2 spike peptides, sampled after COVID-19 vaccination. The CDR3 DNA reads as TGTGCCAGCAGTGACACGACGGCAGATCAGCCCCAGCATTTT. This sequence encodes CASSDTTADQPQHF.